This T cell receptor beta chain was retrieved from a study of cytomegalovirus exposure and HLA in healthy donors. On the study more broadly: Unique TCRs numbering around 85 million, obtained from HLA-typed donors, made up an early data release.

This CDR3 has 15 residues. Trimming removed 7 bases at V and 7 bases at J, with 21 bases between. CDR1 and CDR2 (germline): SGHNT, YYREEE (reference sequence). On this clone itself: The antigen remains unidentified.

General study points: Many donors carried some public TCRs, although rarity characterized most TCR sequences.

60 Vbeta and 13 Jbeta primers were used in PCR. Clones were sequenced by immunoSEQ multiplex PCR, and TCRdb holds only the in-frame ones, with some missing. This table has some 270,000 clones, 80% to 95% appearing once. The rearrangement joins TRBV5-4 to TRBJ2-1; tentatively, D is TRBD2 (7 bases). The sequence was obtained from a girl aged 2 to 10 in good health and CMV-seronegative. The sample comprised PBMCs. CDR3 residues: CASRSSRGGGNEQFF. CDR3 bases: TGTGCCAGCCGTTCGAGTAGGGGGGGAGGTAATGAGCAGTTCTTC. The whole variable domain, remainder taken from reference TRBV5-4 and TRBJ2-1, is ETGVTQSPTHLIKTRGQQVTLRCSSQSGHNTVSWYQQALGQGPQFIFQYYREEENGRGNFPPRFSGLQFPNYSSELNVNALELDDSALYLCASRSSRGGGNEQFFGPGTRLTVL.